A selection of T cell receptor beta chains follows, all from one sample in a study of OX40 agonist ivuxolimab in advanced cancers. The data were produced by immunoSEQ multiplex PCR, yet TCRdb's version contains in-frame clones alone and is incomplete. The table lists approximately 88,000 clones, about 88% of them singletons. The sequencing here drew on CD4+ or CD8+ T cells sorted from blood, taken in a trial of the OX40 agonist ivuxolimab. The receptors were gathered from an adult with an advanced solid tumor such as melanoma, head and neck, liver or kidney cancer. The conserved cysteine and the conserved F or W are not part of the CDR3 here. Fields, in order: J gene, clone size, D gene, V gene, CDR3 protein. A D gene is named only where the DNA matches it firmly. Size is stated for part of the rows, as once, few or many counts, or as a class when the clone is expanded.

J gene: .
clone size: .
D gene: .
V gene: TRBV2
CDR3 protein: ASSYPGTYEQY

J gene: TRBJ1-2
clone size: .
D gene: TRBD1
V gene: TRBV6-5
CDR3 protein: ASSRQGAHRNGYT

J gene: TRBJ2-2
clone size: .
D gene: TRBD1
V gene: TRBV10-3
CDR3 protein: AISDGQGGGTGELF

J gene: TRBJ1-1
clone size: .
D gene: .
V gene: TRBV6-6
CDR3 protein: ASSQTRTEAF

J gene: TRBJ2-1
clone size: .
D gene: .
V gene: TRBV5-1
CDR3 protein: ASSRTMRMQVNEQF

J gene: TRBJ2-1
clone size: once
D gene: .
V gene: TRBV7-3
CDR3 protein: ASSSALGVGNEQF

J gene: TRBJ2-1
clone size: .
D gene: .
V gene: TRBV19
CDR3 protein: ASIGQPSYNEQF

J gene: TRBJ2-7
clone size: .
D gene: TRBD2
V gene: TRBV19
CDR3 protein: ASSPLAGGPSYEQY

J gene: TRBJ1-4
clone size: once
D gene: TRBD1
V gene: TRBV6-1
CDR3 protein: ASSNRGQNEKLF

J gene: TRBJ1-2
clone size: .
D gene: TRBD1
V gene: TRBV19
CDR3 protein: ASSGTGVRYGYT

J gene: TRBJ1-1
clone size: once
D gene: .
V gene: TRBV30
CDR3 protein: AWSTALMNTEAF

J gene: TRBJ2-5
clone size: once
D gene: .
V gene: TRBV18
CDR3 protein: ASSPQPFPGEKGVY

J gene: TRBJ1-3
clone size: once
D gene: .
V gene: TRBV7-2
CDR3 protein: ASSFRHSGNTIY

J gene: TRBJ1-3
clone size: .
D gene: TRBD1
V gene: TRBV5-1
CDR3 protein: ASSLSDRGHGNTIY

J gene: TRBJ2-4
clone size: .
D gene: .
V gene: TRBV6-6
CDR3 protein: AHAEGARQY

J gene: TRBJ2-3
clone size: .
D gene: .
V gene: TRBV9
CDR3 protein: ASSESGGTDTQY

J gene: TRBJ2-5
clone size: .
D gene: TRBD2
V gene: TRBV2
CDR3 protein: ASRFSGVQETQY

J gene: TRBJ2-5
clone size: .
D gene: TRBD2
V gene: TRBV13
CDR3 protein: ASSPLGRGGHETQY

J gene: TRBJ2-2
clone size: once
D gene: TRBD1
V gene: TRBV6-6
CDR3 protein: ASWGQVSPGELF

J gene: TRBJ1-2
clone size: .
D gene: .
V gene: TRBV20-1
CDR3 protein: SAPRENGYT

J gene: TRBJ2-7
clone size: .
D gene: TRBD2
V gene: TRBV7-2
CDR3 protein: ASSLGLAGGTPYEQY

J gene: TRBJ2-1
clone size: .
D gene: .
V gene: TRBV9
CDR3 protein: ASSRPGDTYNEQF

J gene: TRBJ2-7
clone size: .
D gene: TRBD1
V gene: TRBV9
CDR3 protein: ASSPHDRGGSYEQY

J gene: TRBJ1-1
clone size: .
D gene: .
V gene: TRBV12-5
CDR3 protein: ASGMRAGNTEAF

J gene: TRBJ2-3
clone size: .
D gene: TRBD1
V gene: TRBV4-2
CDR3 protein: ASSPGTANTDTQY

J gene: TRBJ2-7
clone size: .
D gene: .
V gene: TRBV15
CDR3 protein: ATSRDINSGTSFYEQY

J gene: TRBJ2-7
clone size: .
D gene: .
V gene: TRBV28
CDR3 protein: ASSFGIYEQY

J gene: TRBJ2-1
clone size: .
D gene: .
V gene: TRBV28
CDR3 protein: ASSLYGSSYNEQF

J gene: TRBJ1-5
clone size: .
D gene: .
V gene: TRBV6-5
CDR3 protein: ASAPVGGAYQPQH

J gene: TRBJ1-1
clone size: .
D gene: TRBD1
V gene: TRBV7-2
CDR3 protein: ASRTQGAAGTEAF

J gene: TRBJ2-6
clone size: .
D gene: TRBD1
V gene: TRBV15
CDR3 protein: ATSGTGGTGANVLT

J gene: TRBJ2-3
clone size: .
D gene: TRBD2
V gene: TRBV7-6
CDR3 protein: ASTPLAGGTDTQY

J gene: TRBJ1-1
clone size: .
D gene: TRBD1
V gene: TRBV6-5
CDR3 protein: ASSSRDSSNTEAF

J gene: TRBJ2-3
clone size: .
D gene: TRBD2
V gene: TRBV5-4
CDR3 protein: ASSPSGGGSDTQY

J gene: TRBJ2-2
clone size: .
D gene: .
V gene: TRBV6-4
CDR3 protein: ASRLQGESTGELF

J gene: TRBJ2-1
clone size: once
D gene: .
V gene: TRBV6-6
CDR3 protein: ASSYSGQVNEQF

J gene: TRBJ2-5
clone size: once
D gene: TRBD1
V gene: TRBV10-3
CDR3 protein: AISDQTGQETQY

J gene: TRBJ1-3
clone size: .
D gene: .
V gene: TRBV30
CDR3 protein: AWSVGAGRGNTIY

J gene: TRBJ2-5
clone size: once
D gene: TRBD1
V gene: TRBV9
CDR3 protein: ASSATGVQTQY

J gene: TRBJ2-2
clone size: .
D gene: TRBD2
V gene: TRBV4-1
CDR3 protein: ASSQGGLAGITGELF

J gene: TRBJ2-1
clone size: once
D gene: .
V gene: TRBV11-2
CDR3 protein: ASNAGSYNEQF

J gene: TRBJ1-2
clone size: .
D gene: .
V gene: TRBV5-6
CDR3 protein: ASNKWEGYT

J gene: TRBJ1-5
clone size: .
D gene: .
V gene: TRBV15
CDR3 protein: ATSRDNQPQH

J gene: TRBJ2-5
clone size: .
D gene: .
V gene: TRBV5-1
CDR3 protein: ASSGGEGLETQY

J gene: TRBJ2-5
clone size: .
D gene: TRBD2
V gene: TRBV2
CDR3 protein: ASRGTSGETQY

J gene: TRBJ1-2
clone size: .
D gene: .
V gene: TRBV5-1
CDR3 protein: ASGPSGDYGYT

J gene: TRBJ2-1
clone size: .
D gene: .
V gene: TRBV5-5
CDR3 protein: ASSPPPGEQF

J gene: TRBJ2-2
clone size: once
D gene: .
V gene: TRBV7-3
CDR3 protein: ASSSRGRGPGELF

J gene: TRBJ2-7
clone size: .
D gene: .
V gene: TRBV7-6
CDR3 protein: ASSLGGLSYEQY

J gene: TRBJ2-5
clone size: .
D gene: .
V gene: TRBV18
CDR3 protein: ASSPPGLGVETQY

J gene: TRBJ1-2
clone size: .
D gene: .
V gene: TRBV18
CDR3 protein: ASSRAGNYYGYT